A single sample is the source of the 28 T cell receptor beta chains below, sequenced in a study of blood T cell repertoires in COVID-19. Sequenced by immunoSEQ multiplex PCR; TCRdb stores in-frame clones only, minus some. The sample contains a few hundred thousand clones, 75% to 95% of which appear only once. The material sequenced was peripheral blood. The receptors were gathered from a person under 35 with COVID-19, enrolled during active disease.

This clone was detected only once. DNA of the CDR3: TGCGCCAGCAGCGAGGGACTAGCGGGGTACAATGAGCAGTTCTTC. Its translation is CASSEGLAGYNEQFF. The gene calls are TRBV5-1 and TRBJ2-1, with 13 bases lining up with TRBD2. Germline trimming cut 4 bases from V and 4 bases from J; bases unmatched to any gene: 2. Germline values: CDR1 SGHRS, CDR2 YFSETQ. This CDR3 comprises 15 residues.

The V gene is TRBV10-1, the J gene TRBJ2-5; TRBD1 aligns across 11 bases. Losses at the gene ends were 3 bases for V and 1 base for J; bases not matched to a gene: 4. The germline V gene has CDR1 WNHNN and CDR2 SYGVQD (reference sequence). This CDR3 has 16 amino acids. CDR3 coding DNA: TGCGCCAGCAGTGATACCGGGACAGGGGGCCAAGAGACCCAGTACTTC. This translates into CASSDTGTGGQETQYF.

The J gene is TRBJ2-1, the V gene TRBV24-1; perhaps TRBD1 as D (6 bases). Germline lookup yields CDR1 KGHDR and CDR2 SFDVKD. This CDR3 region has 14 residues. Trimming took 4 bases from V and 6 from J, leaving 12 bases between them. Written as DNA, the CDR3 is TGTGCCACCAGTGACCCGGACAGTCCCAATGAGCAGTTCTTC. Translated: CATSDPDSPNEQFF.

This chain links TRBV7-2 with TRBJ2-7, with 11 bases identical to TRBD2. V lost 8 bases, J lost 2 bases, and 8 bases stayed unmatched. The CDR3 contains 15 residues. Germline lookup yields CDR1 SGHTA and CDR2 FQGNSA. The CDR3 DNA sequence: TGTGCCAGCGGGGCGACTAGCGGGGCCGCCTACGAGCAGTACTTC. It codes for CASGATSGAAYEQYF.

This chain uses TRBV7-9 with TRBJ1-2; TRBD1 might be the D (6 bases). The CDR3 consists of 15 residues. Germline V gene sequence: CDR1 SEHNR, CDR2 FQNEAQ (reference sequence). Deletions cut 0 bases from V and 3 bases from J, with 11 bases between. The CDR3 is CASSLAAGVDYGYTF. In nucleotides, the CDR3 is TGTGCCAGCAGCTTAGCGGCAGGGGTCGACTATGGCTACACCTTC.

The rearrangement links TRBV25-1 to TRBJ2-2; 14 bases are a match to TRBD2. V lost 1 base and J lost 4; bases outside the gene matches: 5. CDR3 length: 18 amino acids. Germline values: CDR1 MGHDK, CDR2 SYGVNS. Here the CDR3 DNA reads TGTGCCAGCAGTGAATTCAATGGGACTAGCGGGAGCACCGGGGAGCTGTTTTTT. Translating it yields CASSEFNGTSGSTGELFF. The full variable domain, in which reference TRBV25-1 and TRBJ2-2 provide the parts outside the CDR3, is EADIYQTPRYLVIGTGKKITLECSQTMGHDKMYWYQQDPGMELHLIHYSYGVNSTEKGDLSSESTVSRIRTEHFPLTLESARPSHTSQYLCASSEFNGTSGSTGELFFGEGSRLTVL.

The V gene is TRBV19, the J gene TRBJ1-2; tentative D call: TRBD1 (5 bases). Germline V CDR1 and CDR2: LNHDA, SQIVND (reference sequence). V was trimmed by 6 bases and J by 4 bases, leaving 15 bases between them. The CDR3 covers 14 residues. The CDR3: CASSRDSGGYGYTF. CDR3 nucleotides: TGTGCCAGTAGCCGGGACTCCGGCGGCTATGGCTACACCTTC.

This rearrangement joins TRBV5-1 to TRBJ1-1; D is ambiguous. Germline V gene sequence: CDR1 SGHRS, CDR2 YFSETQ. V lost 0 bases to trimming and J lost 0 bases, with 6 bases between them. The CDR3 is made up of 14 amino acids. The CDR3 DNA reads as TGCGCCAGCAGCTTGGGGGCAATGAACACTGAAGCTTTCTTT. Its translation is CASSLGAMNTEAFF.

The chain recombines TRBV28 with TRBJ1-2; D possibly corresponds to TRBD1 (5 bases). The CDR3 totals 14 residues. The V end was cut by 4 bases, the J end by 4 bases, with 13 bases between. Germline CDR1 reads MDHEN; CDR2 reads SYDVKM. As DNA, the CDR3 is TGTGCCAGCAGTTACCCAGGGCCGGGCTATGGCTACACCTTC. Its translation: CASSYPGPGYGYTF.

This chain links TRBV28 with TRBJ1-1, with D hard to call. The CDR3 loop spans 13 amino acids. Trimming pared 3 bases from V and 7 bases from J, leaving 12 bases between. Per the germline V gene, CDR1 is MDHEN and CDR2 is SYDVKM. CDR3: CASSFGSQIEAFF. The CDR3 nucleotides are TGTGCCAGCAGTTTTGGTTCGCAGATTGAAGCTTTCTTT.

The sample holds a few counts of this clone. The DNA for the CDR3 is TGTGCCAGTAGTATAGGAGGGAACTATGGCTACACCTTC. Translating gives CASSIGGNYGYTF. V gene TRBV19 combines with J gene TRBJ1-2; D unresolved. The germline CDR1 and CDR2 sequences are LNHDA and SQIVND (reference sequence). The V and J ends lost 1 base and 2 bases respectively, with 5 bases between them. The CDR3 has 13 residues.

The rearrangement uses TRBV5-6 and TRBJ1-1; D possibly corresponds to TRBD1 (5 bases). Germline V gene data show CDR1 as SGHDT and CDR2 as YYEEEE. The V gene lost 1 base and the J gene lost 0 bases, with 10 bases spanning the gap. The CDR3 totals 15 residues. The CDR3, as DNA: TGTGCCAGCAGCTTGTACCAGGGTGTGAACACTGAAGCTTTCTTT. Its protein is CASSLYQGVNTEAFF.

The chain recombines TRBV3-1 (or the pseudogene TRBV3-2) with TRBJ2-5; weak D call: TRBD1 (5 bases). V lost 3 bases to trimming and J lost 5 bases, with 10 bases between them. Germline loops: CDR1 LGHDT, CDR2 YNNKEL (reference sequence). The CDR3 contains 13 residues. The CDR3 loop is CASSHSGRETQYF. CDR3 DNA sequence: TGTGCCAGCAGCCACTCAGGGCGGGAGACCCAGTACTTC.

V gene TRBV2 combines with J gene TRBJ2-5; TRBD1 matches at 8 bases. This CDR3 spans 14 amino acids. The germline CDR1 and CDR2 sequences are SNHLY and FYNNEI. The J segment lost 2 bases and the V segment lost 6 bases, leaving 5 bases of the junction unmatched. The CDR3 coding sequence is TGTGCCAGCAGACCTGACAGGGGTCAAGAGACCCAGTACTTC. It codes for CASRPDRGQETQYF.

This clone has only a few counts. The V and J genes are TRBV2 and TRBJ1-4; D might be TRBD1 (5 bases). Germline lookup yields CDR1 SNHLY and CDR2 FYNNEI. The ends were cut back, 6 bases at V and 7 bases at J, with 18 bases in the middle. The CDR3 extends over 15 amino acids. This CDR3 is CASSAQGGEGEKLFF. CDR3 in DNA: TGTGCCAGCAGCGCCCAGGGAGGCGAAGGTGAAAAACTGTTTTTT.

This rearrangement joins TRBV7-2 to TRBJ2-1; weak D call: TRBD2 (5 bases). The ends were cut back, 4 bases at V and 0 bases at J, with 19 bases in the middle. The CDR3 runs to 18 residues. The germline CDR1 and CDR2 sequences are SGHTA and FQGNSA. CDR3 sequence (DNA): TGTGCCAGCAGCTCCGAGCGGACTCTTGGCCCCTCCTACAATGAGCAGTTCTTC. This encodes CASSSERTLGPSYNEQFF.

The chain carries TRBV7-2 and TRBJ2-7; tentatively, D is TRBD1 (5 bases). This CDR3 comprises 15 residues. Germline CDR1 SGHTA, CDR2 FQGNSA. With 5 bases removed from V and 0 bases from J, the gap between germline ends came to 14 bases. The CDR3 region is CASSPQIGDSYEQYF. DNA for the CDR3: TGTGCCAGCAGCCCACAGATAGGGGACTCCTACGAGCAGTACTTC.

The chain carries TRBV9 and TRBJ2-1; 9 bases map to TRBD2. V lost 2 bases, J lost 0 bases, and 6 bases stayed unmatched. Germline CDR1 and CDR2: SGDLS and YYNGEE. The CDR3 is made up of 17 amino acids. This CDR3 reads CASSVNSGSGSYNEQFF. CDR3 sequence (DNA): TGTGCCAGCAGCGTGAATAGCGGGAGTGGCTCCTACAATGAGCAGTTCTTC. Looking up the rest from reference TRBV9 and TRBJ2-1 gives the full variable domain: DSGVTQTPKHLITATGQRVTLRCSPRSGDLSVYWYQQSLDQGLQFLIQYYNGEERAKGNILERFSAQQFPDLHSELNLSSLELGDSALYFCASSVNSGSGSYNEQFFGPGTRLTVL.

The J gene is TRBJ2-1, the V gene TRBV7-2; D is uncertain. Germline values: CDR1 SGHTA, CDR2 FQGNSA. The CDR3 loop spans 14 amino acids. Trimming left V 2 bases short and J 9 bases short, with 14 bases between. CDR3 loop: CASSLSPDGFEQFF. The CDR3, as DNA: TGTGCCAGCAGCTTAAGCCCCGACGGGTTTGAGCAGTTCTTC.

This rearrangement joins TRBV11-2 to TRBJ2-7, with 8 bases matching TRBD1. Unmatched junction bases numbered 8, after V lost 5 bases and J lost 5 bases. This CDR3 has 14 residues. Germline V gene lookup returns CDR1 SGHAT and CDR2 FQNNGV. The CDR3 spells CASSPTGGIDEQYF. In DNA form, the CDR3 reads TGTGCCAGCAGCCCCACAGGGGGTATTGACGAGCAGTACTTC.

The chain employs TRBV5-8 and TRBJ1-1, with D possibly matching TRBD1 (6 bases). The CDR3 runs to 18 residues. The V gene lost 4 bases and the J gene lost 6 bases, with 28 bases spanning the gap. Looked up from germline, CDR1 is SGHTS and CDR2 is YDEGEE. CDR3 amino acids: CASSPTLGWGHSAAEAFF. CDR3 sequence (DNA): TGTGCCAGCAGCCCCACCCTGGGGTGGGGACACTCAGCCGCTGAAGCTTTCTTT.

A note on this clone: This sample also contains other DNA sequences that code for the same CDR3. The V gene is TRBV7-9, the J gene TRBJ2-3; 7 positions match TRBD2. CDR3 length equals 15 residues. CDR1 and CDR2 (germline): SEHNR, FQNEAQ (reference sequence). Germline trimming cut 1 base from V and 0 bases from J; bases unmatched to any gene: 1. This CDR3 is CASSLGSGSTDTQYF. The CDR3 coding sequence is TGTGCCAGCAGCTTAGGTAGCGGGAGCACAGATACGCAGTATTTT.

The V and J genes are TRBV27 and TRBJ1-6; weak D call: TRBD1 (6 bases). Per germline, CDR1 MNHEY and CDR2 SMNVEV (reference sequence). The CDR3 loop spans 17 amino acids. V was clipped by 5 bases and J by 3 bases, with 17 bases between them. The CDR3, as DNA: TGTGCCAGCAGTACTCAAATAAAGACAGGCTATAATTCACCCCTCCACTTT. Protein: CASSTQIKTGYNSPLHF.

This chain's CDR3 is CASTEDRGQEPLHF. The CDR3 DNA sequence: TGTGCCAGCACCGAGGACAGGGGACAGGAACCCCTCCACTTT. The chain recombines TRBV6-6 with TRBJ1-6, with 9 bases identical to TRBD1. This CDR3 has 14 amino acids. Germline trimming cut 7 bases from V and 12 bases from J; bases unmatched to any gene: 10. Germline V gene lookup returns CDR1 MNHNY and CDR2 SVGAGI (reference sequence).

This sequence joins TRBV2 and TRBJ2-7; tentatively, D is TRBD2 (6 bases). The germline V gene has CDR1 SNHLY and CDR2 FYNNEI. Trimming pared 6 bases from V and 3 bases from J, leaving 9 bases between. The CDR3 length is 12 residues. CDR3 sequence: CASRGGNYEQYF. CDR3 in DNA: TGTGCCAGCAGAGGCGGGAACTACGAGCAGTACTTC.

The CDR3 DNA sequence: TGTGCCAGCAGCCCCAGAGACCCCGGGACAGCTAGCACAGATACGCAGTATTTT. It specifies CASSPRDPGTASTDTQYF. The chain carries TRBV11-2 and TRBJ2-3; the match to TRBD1 covers 7 bases. The length of the CDR3 is 18 residues. Per germline, CDR1 SGHAT and CDR2 FQNNGV. The trim removed 5 bases at V and 0 bases at J, leaving 14 bases unmatched.

This clone was seen just once. The V gene is TRBV28, the J gene TRBJ2-2; a possible D gene is TRBD2 (5 bases). Trimming cost V 7 bases and J 5 bases, with 29 bases left between them. This CDR3 is 19 amino acids long. Germline CDR1 is MDHEN and CDR2 is SYDVKM. The DNA of the CDR3 is TGTGCCAGCAATCACCCCCGGCCGGGCGGGCCCCCGGGGACCGGGGAGCTGTTTTTT. It yields the protein CASNHPRPGGPPGTGELFF.

This clone occurred once. V is TRBV5-1 and J is TRBJ2-6; 8 bases are shared with TRBD2. V was clipped by 4 bases and J by 1 base; unmatched bases: 10. CDR1 and CDR2 from the germline V gene are SGHRS and YFSETQ. CDR3 length equals 18 residues. DNA for the CDR3: TGCGCCAGCAGCCCCCGTAGCGGGACCCCGTCTGGGGCCAACGTCCTGACTTTC. It codes for CASSPRSGTPSGANVLTF.